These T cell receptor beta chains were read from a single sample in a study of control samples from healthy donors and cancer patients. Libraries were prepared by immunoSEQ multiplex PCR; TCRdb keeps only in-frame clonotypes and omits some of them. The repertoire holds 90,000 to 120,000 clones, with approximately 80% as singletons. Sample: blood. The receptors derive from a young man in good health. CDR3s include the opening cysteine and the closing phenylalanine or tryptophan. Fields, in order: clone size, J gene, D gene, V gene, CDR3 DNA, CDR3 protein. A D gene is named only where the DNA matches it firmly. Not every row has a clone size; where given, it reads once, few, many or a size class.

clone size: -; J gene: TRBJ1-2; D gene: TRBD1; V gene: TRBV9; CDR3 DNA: TGTGCCAGCAGCGCCCAGGACAGGCCCGGTCGTGGCTACACCTTC; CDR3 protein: CASSAQDRPGRGYTF
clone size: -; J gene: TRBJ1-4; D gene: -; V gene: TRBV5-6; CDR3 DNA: TGTGCCAGCAGCCCGACGGACAGTAACGAAAAACTGTTTTTT; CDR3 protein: CASSPTDSNEKLFF
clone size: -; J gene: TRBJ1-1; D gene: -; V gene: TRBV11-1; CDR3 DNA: TGTGCCAGCAGCTTTTCTCTCTTGAACACTGAAGCTTTCTTT; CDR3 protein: CASSFSLLNTEAFF
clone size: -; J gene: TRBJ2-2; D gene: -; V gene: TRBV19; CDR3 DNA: TGTGCCAGTAGTATAGATCTATTGGGGACCCAGGGGGGAATAGTAAACGGGGAGCTGTTTTTT; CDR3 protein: CASSIDLLGTQGGIVNGELFF
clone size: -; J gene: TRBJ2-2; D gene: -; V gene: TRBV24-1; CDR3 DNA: TGTGCCACCAGTGACGCCGGGGAGCTGTTTTTT; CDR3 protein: CATSDAGELFF
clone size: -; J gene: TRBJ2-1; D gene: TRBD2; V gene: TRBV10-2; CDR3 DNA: TGCGCCAGCAGTGAGTATACGGGGGGGCTACTGGCGAATGAGCAGTTCTTC; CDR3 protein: CASSEYTGGLLANEQFF
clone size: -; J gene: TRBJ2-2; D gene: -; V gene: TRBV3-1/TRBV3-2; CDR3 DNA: TGTGCCAGCAGCCTGACGACTATTACCGGGGAGCTGTTTTTT; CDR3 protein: CASSLTTITGELFF
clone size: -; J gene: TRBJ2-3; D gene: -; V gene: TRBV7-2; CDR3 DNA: TGTGCCAGCAGCTTATCAGATACGCAGTATTTT; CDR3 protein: CASSLSDTQYF
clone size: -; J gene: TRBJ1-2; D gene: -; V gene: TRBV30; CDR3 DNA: TGTGCCGGCAGGGGAATGGGAGGCTACACCTTC; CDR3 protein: CAGRGMGGYTF
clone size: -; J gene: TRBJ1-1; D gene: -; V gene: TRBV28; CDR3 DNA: TGTGCCAGCAGTTTGGGGCGGAACACTGAAGCTTTCTTT; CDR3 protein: CASSLGRNTEAFF
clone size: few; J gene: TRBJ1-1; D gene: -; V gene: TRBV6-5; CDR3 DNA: TGTGCCAGCAGCTTGGGCCTGGCGGGGGTGAATGAAGCTTTCTTT; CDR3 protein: CASSLGLAGVNEAFF
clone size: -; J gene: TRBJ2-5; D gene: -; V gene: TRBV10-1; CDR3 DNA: TGCGCCAGCAGTGGGACTGTACAAGAGACCCAGTACTTC; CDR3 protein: CASSGTVQETQYF
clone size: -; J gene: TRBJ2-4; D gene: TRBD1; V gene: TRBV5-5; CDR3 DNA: TGTGCCAGCAGTCTCCTCAGGGGGCCGGCCAAAAACATTCAGTACTTC; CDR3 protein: CASSLLRGPAKNIQYF
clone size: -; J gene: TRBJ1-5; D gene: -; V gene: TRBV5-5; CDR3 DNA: TGTGCCAGCAGTGTTGAACCCCGGGGCAATCAGCCCCAGCATTTT; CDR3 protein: CASSVEPRGNQPQHF
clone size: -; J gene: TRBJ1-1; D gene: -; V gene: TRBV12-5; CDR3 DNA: TGTGCTAGTGGGATACGTGGGGGGCCGAGCACTGAAGCTTTCTTT; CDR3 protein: CASGIRGGPSTEAFF
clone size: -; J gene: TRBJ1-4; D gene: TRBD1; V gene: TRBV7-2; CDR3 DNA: TGTGCCAGCAGTTACAGGACAGGGATGAACGAAAAACTGTTTTTT; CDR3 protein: CASSYRTGMNEKLFF
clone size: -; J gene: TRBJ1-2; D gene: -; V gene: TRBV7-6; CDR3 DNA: TGTGCCAGCAGCTTAAGTACAGACCTATCCGGCTACACCTTC; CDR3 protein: CASSLSTDLSGYTF
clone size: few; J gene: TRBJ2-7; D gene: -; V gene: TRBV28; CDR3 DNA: TGTGCCAGCAGTTTAAGGGGTGGATTCTACGAGCAGTACTTC; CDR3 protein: CASSLRGGFYEQYF
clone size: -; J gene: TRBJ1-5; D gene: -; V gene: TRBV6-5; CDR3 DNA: TGTGCCAGCAGCCTGGGACGGACTAGCAATCAGCCCCAGCATTTT; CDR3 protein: CASSLGRTSNQPQHF
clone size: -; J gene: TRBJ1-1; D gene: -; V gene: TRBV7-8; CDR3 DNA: TGTGCCAGCAGCTCCGATCGGATGAACACTGAAGCTTTCTTT; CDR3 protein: CASSSDRMNTEAFF
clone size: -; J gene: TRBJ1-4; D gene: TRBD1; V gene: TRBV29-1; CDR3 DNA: TGCAGCGCTGGGACAGGGCTAGGCGAAAAACTGTTTTTT; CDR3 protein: CSAGTGLGEKLFF
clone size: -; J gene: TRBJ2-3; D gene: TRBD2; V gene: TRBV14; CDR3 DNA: TGTGCCAGCAGCCGAGCGGGGAGGGCAGATACGCAGTATTTT; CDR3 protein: CASSRAGRADTQYF
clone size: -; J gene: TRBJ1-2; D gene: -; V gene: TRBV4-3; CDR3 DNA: TGCGCCAGCAGCTCAAGGGGGGGCAGGGACGGCTACACCTTC; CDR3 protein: CASSSRGGRDGYTF
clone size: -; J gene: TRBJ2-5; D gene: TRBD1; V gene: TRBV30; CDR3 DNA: TGTGCCTGTGACAGGGGAGTGGAAGAGACCCAGTACTTC; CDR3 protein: CACDRGVEETQYF
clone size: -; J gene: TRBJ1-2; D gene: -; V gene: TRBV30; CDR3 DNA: TGTGCCTGGAGTGTAAAGGGTACTAACTATGGCTACACCTTC; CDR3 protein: CAWSVKGTNYGYTF
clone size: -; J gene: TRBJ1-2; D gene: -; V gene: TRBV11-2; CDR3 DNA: TGTGCCAGCAGCGCCCGACAGGTCGATGGCTACACCTTC; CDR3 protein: CASSARQVDGYTF
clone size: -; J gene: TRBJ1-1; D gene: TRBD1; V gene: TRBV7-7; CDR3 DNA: TGTGCCAGCAGCCTTTGGGACAGCACGAACACTGAAGCTTTCTTT; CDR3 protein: CASSLWDSTNTEAFF
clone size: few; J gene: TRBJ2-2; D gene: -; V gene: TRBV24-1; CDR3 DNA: TGTGCCACCAGTGATGGTGGGGGGAACACCGGGGAGCTGTTTTTT; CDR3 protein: CATSDGGGNTGELFF
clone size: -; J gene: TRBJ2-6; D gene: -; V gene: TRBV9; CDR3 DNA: TGTGCCAGCAGCCCCCCCGGGGCCAACGTCCTGACTTTC; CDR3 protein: CASSPPGANVLTF
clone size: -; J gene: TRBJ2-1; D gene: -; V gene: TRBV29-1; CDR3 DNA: TGCAGCGCCCGCCGGTCGAGCTCCTACAATGAGCAGTTCTTC; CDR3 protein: CSARRSSSYNEQFF
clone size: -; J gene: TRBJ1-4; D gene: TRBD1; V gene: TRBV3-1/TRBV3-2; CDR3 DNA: TGTGCCAGCAGCCAAGATCTTCGGACAGGAGCCGCCAAACTGTTTTTT; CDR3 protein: CASSQDLRTGAAKLFF
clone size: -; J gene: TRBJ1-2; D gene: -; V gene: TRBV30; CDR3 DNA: TGTGCCTGGAGCGGGGGATCGAAAAACACCTTC; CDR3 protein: CAWSGGSKNTF
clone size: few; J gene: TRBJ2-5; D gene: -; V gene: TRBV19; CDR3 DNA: TGTGCCAGTAGTGCCTCCCCTGGACTACCAATGGGCCAGACCCAGTACTTC; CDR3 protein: CASSASPGLPMGQTQYF
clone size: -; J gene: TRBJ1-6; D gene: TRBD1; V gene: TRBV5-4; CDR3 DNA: TGTGCCAGCAGCTTCAGGGGGCCCTCCACTATCAATTCACCCCTCCACTTT; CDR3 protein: CASSFRGPSTINSPLHF
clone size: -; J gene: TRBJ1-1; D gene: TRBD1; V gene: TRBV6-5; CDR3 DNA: TGTGCCAGCAGTCCAGGGAGGGGGCGACGGGAGGCTTTCTTT; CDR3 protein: CASSPGRGRREAFF
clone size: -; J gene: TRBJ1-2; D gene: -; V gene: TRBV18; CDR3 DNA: TGTGCCAGCTCACCGCCGACAGACAACTATGGCTACACCTTC; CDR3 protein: CASSPPTDNYGYTF
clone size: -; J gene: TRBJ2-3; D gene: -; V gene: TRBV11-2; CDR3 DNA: TGTGCCAGCAGCTTAGTAACAGGGTTTAATTCCGGTACGCAGTATTTT; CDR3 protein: CASSLVTGFNSGTQYF
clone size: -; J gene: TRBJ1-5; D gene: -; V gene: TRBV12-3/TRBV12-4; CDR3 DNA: TGTGCCAGCAGTTCCCAGGGTCAGCCCCAGCATTTT; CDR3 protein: CASSSQGQPQHF
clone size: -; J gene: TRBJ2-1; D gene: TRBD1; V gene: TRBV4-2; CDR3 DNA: TGTGCCAGCAGCCGTCGGGACAGTTACTCCTACAATGAGCAGTTCTTC; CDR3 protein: CASSRRDSYSYNEQFF
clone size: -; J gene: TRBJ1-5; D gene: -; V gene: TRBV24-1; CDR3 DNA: TGTGCCACCAGTGATAGGAGGGCATCGGGCAATCAGCCCCAGCATTTT; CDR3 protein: CATSDRRASGNQPQHF
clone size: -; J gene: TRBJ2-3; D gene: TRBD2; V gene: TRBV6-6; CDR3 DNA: TGTGCCAGCCGTCCTGGTAGCGGGGCGGGAGGAGGCACAGATACGCAGTATTTT; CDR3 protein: CASRPGSGAGGGTDTQYF
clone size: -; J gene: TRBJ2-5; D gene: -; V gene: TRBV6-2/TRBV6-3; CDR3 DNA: TGTGCCAGCAGTTCCTTCGGGTTCTCAAGGCAGGAGACCCAGTACTTC; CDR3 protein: CASSSFGFSRQETQYF
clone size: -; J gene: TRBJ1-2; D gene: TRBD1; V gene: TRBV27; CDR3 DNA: TGTGCCAGCAGAAAAACGGGACAGGGGCCTTATGGCTACACCTTC; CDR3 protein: CASRKTGQGPYGYTF
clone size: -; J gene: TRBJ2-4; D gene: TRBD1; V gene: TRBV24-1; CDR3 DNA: TGTGCCGCCAGTCTTGGCCAGGGGGCCGCCAAAAACATTCAGTACTTC; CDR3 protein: CAASLGQGAAKNIQYF
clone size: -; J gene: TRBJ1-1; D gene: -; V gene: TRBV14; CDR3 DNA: TGTGCCAGCAGCCAAGAGTGGACTGAAGCTTTCTTT; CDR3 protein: CASSQEWTEAFF